The TCR beta chain described here comes from a study of cytomegalovirus exposure and HLA in healthy donors (dated by TCRdb to about 2017). Regarding the research as a whole: According to an earlier analysis of a few hundred of the donors, about 180 million T cells yielded 100 million or so unique TCR beta sequences and 250 to 350 Gb of sequence data. An early release that covered several hundred HLA-typed donors contained around 300 gigabases of sequencing data and 75 million to 100 million unique TCR sequences. Of the 398 genotyped donors, roughly 85% fell in the genetic ancestry cluster associated with self-reported Caucasian donors. The study was designed to test whether signatures of past pathogen exposure could be identified by cataloging public T cell receptors. The T cell repertoires of 666 subjects were profiled by immunosequencing and related to cytomegalovirus serostatus. In addition to the first cohort of hundreds of subjects, a separate validation cohort of approximately 130 different subjects was used. The study combined high-throughput TCR immunosequencing, statistical association of individual TCRs with disease status, and machine learning to predict cytomegalovirus infection status. In a later analysis, previously published TCR beta repertoires from several hundred donors were re-analyzed and high-resolution HLA genotyping was added so that TCR occurrence patterns could be studied. Rather than using new phenotypic data, the later analysis identified candidate immune exposures from TCR beta sequences and from how often those sequences occurred across donors. An earlier analysis of 587 of the donors applied high-throughput TCR beta sequencing to assess whether each TCR beta V gene segment acted as functional or pseudogenic. Donor age, sex, ethnicity and CMV serostatus were compiled together with the repertoire data. Genome-wide SNP genotypes for about 60% of the 666 donors were used in a later genetic analysis, which treated that subset as a discovery cohort. Every discovery cohort repertoire had been produced on one sequencing platform. Class I and class II HLA loci were covered by the typing at four-digit resolution. Typing coverage differed by locus: A, B, C, DRB1 and DQB1 were typed in about 620-640 donors, DQA1 in about 500, DPA1 in approximately 600, and DPB1 in about 450. Because of strong linkage in the cohort, roughly five DR-DQ haplotypes were treated as single units for association and clustering. On average, around 240,000 unique TCR beta nucleotide sequences were sequenced per donor among more than 350 genotyped donors of the cohort, with about 19% of those sequences being non-productive. The study at large found these results: HLA typing was unavailable for some donors at each locus, so association tests used only the typed subset. Most TCR sequences were observed very rarely across donors, whereas some public TCRs were present in many individuals. The presence/absence analyses assumed that sequencing depth was roughly uniform across donors, and that assumption may not be true. According to a later genetic analysis, donors in an Asian-associated ancestry cluster had fewer N-insertions in productive TCRs than the approximately 710-donor mean. Assigning TCR associations to individual alleles was difficult when HLA alleles, especially DR and DQ, strongly co-occurred. Some IMGT-functional V segments, including TRBV6-2 and TRBV6-3, could not be told apart with the 87-base-pair reads, so those segments were excluded. In both the original and validation cohorts, the classifier was reported to diagnose cytomegalovirus status with high specificity and sensitivity. In a later analysis, HLA-associated TCR beta chains showed more clonal expansion and lower generation probabilities than non-associated chains that were equally common. A total of 164 TCR beta chains were listed by the study as associated with cytomegalovirus. A later analysis reported that several top co-occurrence clusters appeared linked to parvovirus B19, influenza, CMV and Epstein-Barr virus. The cohort was sequenced for TCR beta chains only, and without alpha or paired-chain data the features that could be detected were limited. In a later analysis, most CMV-associated TCR beta chains were found to appear HLA-restricted, with HLA associations seemingly driven largely by CMV exposure. About 17 rarely observed V segments, including chromosome 9 orphons, were excluded from the earlier analysis of approximately 600 of the donors because counts were too low. The authors suggested that the approach could potentially be extended to other disease states and immunological phenotypes. V-gene and J-gene trimming of TCR beta chains was associated with a missense DCLRE1C variant in a later genetic analysis, and the association was replicated in an independent cohort. The only immune exposure information available for the cohort was CMV serostatus. Specific HLA alleles were associated with 15,000 to 20,000 TCR beta sequences at a false discovery rate of 0.05 in a later analysis. Linkage disequilibrium might explain the correlated functional status among segregating V segments, but an unknown experimental factor could not be ruled out. Broadly in line with IMGT annotations, most TCR beta V segments showed up in productive rearrangements about 90% or about 30% of the time in an earlier analysis of several hundred of the donors. A further reported finding was that TCR beta sequences accurately predicted the HLA-A and HLA-B alleles for most subjects in the first cohort. In a later analysis, TCR association rates were found to vary across HLA loci, with the most associated TCRs seen for DRB1 alleles and the fewest for HLA-C alleles. Three of the identified cytomegalovirus-associated TCR beta chains were confirmed in vitro to be specific for cytomegalovirus antigens. The sequencing pipeline was judged likely to have produced a cluster of highly shared sequence variants as a technical artifact.

Spanning cysteine to phenylalanine, the CDR3 consists of 16 amino acids. The sequence is cut down to CDR3 DNA, 48 bases in frame from base 1. According to the germline V gene, CDR1 reads SGHRS and CDR2 reads YFSETQ. V and J lose 1 base and 7 bases, and a span of 20 bases separates them. The cohort consisted of hundreds of healthy bone marrow donors. At the time of sampling, all cohort members were nominally healthy, though unrecorded immune exposures were likely present. The donor was CMV seronegative and was included in the group of about 400 seronegative cohort members. Every donor gave a peripheral blood sample, and the peripheral blood mononuclear cells from that sample were used for TCR beta sequencing. The Qiagen DNeasy Blood Extraction Kit was used to extract genomic DNA from the blood cell samples. The library was obtained by the immunoSEQ multiplex PCR assay. The multiplex PCR relied on a mix of 60 forward primers for TCR Vbeta segments and 13 reverse primers for TCR Jbeta segments. The CDR3 region of rearranged TCR beta genes was amplified from genomic DNA with a multiplex PCR assay. On the Illumina HiSeq System, the amplified TCR beta libraries were sequenced as 87-base-pair reads. The authors processed their data as follows. A later analysis counted about 76 million unique TCR beta chains across the 670 or so repertoires, and around 9.9 million of these chains were shared by at least two donors. To remove PCR and sequencing errors, raw reads were error-corrected and collapsed into unique sequences using a nearest-neighbor algorithm that merged closely related sequences. V, D and J gene segments were assigned by aligning CDR3 sequences to IMGT reference sequences. For a sequence to be retained, a match of at least six nucleotides was required to both a V gene segment and a J gene segment. A rearrangement counted as productive if the CDR3 had no stop codons and remained in frame with V and J, and every other rearrangement counted as non-productive. Following IMGT convention, CDR3 was defined as the stretch from the second conserved V-encoded cysteine to the conserved J-encoded phenylalanine. The earlier analysis of 587 of the donors excluded sequences that lacked an unambiguous match to a single V gene segment. An earlier analysis of some 500 of the donors classified V segments as functional when productive rearrangements were above 56.7% and as segregating when the standard deviation between donors was above 5%. A statistical classification framework was built for diagnosing cytomegalovirus status from the catalog of TCR beta chain sequences. V and J gene assignment, in a later analysis, came from comparing TCR nucleotide sequences with IMGT/GENE-DB human TR gene sequences. A later analysis assigned CDR3 sequences and most-parsimonious VDJ recombination scenarios with the TCRdist pipeline. A later analysis defined each TCR beta chain by its CDR3 amino acid sequence plus V-gene family, and excluded reads lacking a unique V-gene family. A later analysis removed roughly 590 highly shared, low-generation-probability nucleotide sequences to deal with suspected cross-contamination and a sequencing artifact. In a later analysis, a clonal expansion index for each public chain was calculated from normalized within-repertoire ranks of inferred template counts. A later analysis computed generation probabilities with a VDJ recombination model fitted to out-of-frame rearrangements, and checked the results against IGoR. In a later analysis, TCR-TCR, TCR-HLA and TCR-CMV co-occurrence was scored with hypergeometric tests, and a repertoire-size bias correction was applied to TCR pairs. False discovery rates were estimated in a later analysis by permuting HLA or CMV assignments 20 times. A later analysis grouped co-occurring TCRs with DBSCAN, adding TCRdist sequence similarity when clustering within HLA-allele-positive subsets. For co-occurrence clustering, repertoires with fewer than 30,000 or more than 120,000 public chains were excluded, along with four or five repertoires with anomalous nucleotide sharing. Entries here come from immuneACCESS through TCRdb and include only in-frame sequences with V and J called. Some clones fail to appear in such tables; in the studies checked, an unresolved V gene covers under half of the shortfall, and the cause of the remainder is unknown. V and J calls and clone size are as listed in that table; D and trimming were resolved from the DNA. Recorded for this sample are tens of thousands of clones; about 78% of them occurred a single time. Roughly 3.4% of the sample is taken by the ten largest.

With regard to this clone: The antigen it binds to is not known. No base quality information exists; no much larger clone differs at one position.

Sequencing was done on a sample of PBMCs. The chain is assembled from TRBV5-1 and TRBJ1-2; the D gene lacks a confident call. The receptor's source is a woman aged 25 to 39 in good health and CMV-seronegative. The CDR3 reads as follows: CASSLNWARAGSGYTF. At the DNA level, the sequence is TGCGCCAGCAGCTTGAACTGGGCCCGTGCCGGGAGTGGCTACACCTTC. The reference TRBV5-1 and TRBJ1-2 proteins fill in what lies around the CDR3, so the full variable domain reads KAGVTQTPRYLIKTRGQQVTLSCSPISGHRSVSWYQQTPGQGLQFLFEYFSETQRNKGNFPGRFSGRQFSNSRSEMNVSTLELGDSALYLCASSLNWARAGSGYTFGSGTRLTVV.